This TCR beta chain was recovered during a study of blood T cells in healthy people across ages. Notes on the study in general: A strong correlation was seen between TCR beta diversity and naive T cell percentage. The fall in TCR beta diversity per million T cells was roughly linear with age.

Total RNA extracted from each sample amounted to at least 5.5 micrograms. There are 14 residues in the CDR3. Between the trimmed V and J ends, which lost 2 bases and 4 bases, there was a span of 9 bases. This clonotype was seen a handful of times. Its antigen remains unknown. Primed by a sample-barcoded 5' primer and a J-beta primer mix, a second PCR proceeded for 7 to 11 cycles. TCRdb reanalysed the 5' RACE reads using MiXCR and keeps one entry per CDR3 protein. Among around 850,000 distinct CDR3 sequences, roughly 35% were seen once, and the ten largest hold over 10%. What was sequenced was blood. The receptor was derived from a man aged 18 to 29 in good health. This rearrangement joins TRBV12-3 or TRBV12-4 to TRBJ1-5, with unresolved D. The CDR3 sequence: CASSLRYTNQPQHF. The CDR3 DNA reads TGTGCCAGCAGTTTACGGTACACGAATCAGCCCCAGCATTTT.